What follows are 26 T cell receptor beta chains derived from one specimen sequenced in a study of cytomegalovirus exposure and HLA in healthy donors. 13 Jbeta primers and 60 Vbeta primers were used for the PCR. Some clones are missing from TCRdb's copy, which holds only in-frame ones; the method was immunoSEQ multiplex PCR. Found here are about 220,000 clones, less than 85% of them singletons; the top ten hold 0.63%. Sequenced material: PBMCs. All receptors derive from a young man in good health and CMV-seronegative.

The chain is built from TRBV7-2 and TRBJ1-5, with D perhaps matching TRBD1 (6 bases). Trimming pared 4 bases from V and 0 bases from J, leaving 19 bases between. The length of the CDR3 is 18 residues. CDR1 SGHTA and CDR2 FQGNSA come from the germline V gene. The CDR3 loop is CASSSGDTGFYSNQPQHF. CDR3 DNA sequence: TGTGCCAGCAGCTCAGGGGACACCGGATTTTATAGCAATCAGCCCCAGCATTTT.

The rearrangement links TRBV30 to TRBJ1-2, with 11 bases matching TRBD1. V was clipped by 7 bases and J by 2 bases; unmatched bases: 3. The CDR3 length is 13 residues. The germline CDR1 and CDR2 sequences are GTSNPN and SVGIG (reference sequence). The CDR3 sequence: CAYGTGGNYGYTF. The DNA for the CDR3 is TGTGCCTACGGGACAGGGGGAAACTATGGCTACACCTTC.

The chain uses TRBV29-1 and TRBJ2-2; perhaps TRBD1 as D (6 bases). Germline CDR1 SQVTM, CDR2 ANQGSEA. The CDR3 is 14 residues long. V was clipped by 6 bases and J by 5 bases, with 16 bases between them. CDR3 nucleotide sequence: TGCAGCGTGCTGACAGGCTTGCTAACCGGGGAGCTGTTTTTT. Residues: CSVLTGLLTGELFF.

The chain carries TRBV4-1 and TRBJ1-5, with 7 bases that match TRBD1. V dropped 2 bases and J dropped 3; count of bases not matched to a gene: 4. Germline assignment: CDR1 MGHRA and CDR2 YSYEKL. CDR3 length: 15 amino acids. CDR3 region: CASSQTTGHNQPQHF. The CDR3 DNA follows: TGCGCCAGCAGCCAAACGACAGGGCACAATCAGCCCCAGCATTTT.

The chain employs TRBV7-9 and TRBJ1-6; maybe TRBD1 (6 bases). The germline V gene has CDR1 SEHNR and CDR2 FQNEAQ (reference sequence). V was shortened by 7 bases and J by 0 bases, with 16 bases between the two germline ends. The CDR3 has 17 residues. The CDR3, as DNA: TGTGCCAGCACCCCCGGGGGGGCCCTCTCCTATAATTCACCCCTCCACTTT. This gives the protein CASTPGGALSYNSPLHF.

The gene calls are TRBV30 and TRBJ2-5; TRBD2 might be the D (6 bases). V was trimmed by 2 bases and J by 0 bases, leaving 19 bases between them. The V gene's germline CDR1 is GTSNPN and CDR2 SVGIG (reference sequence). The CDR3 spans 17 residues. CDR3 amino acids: CAWSLLGRRTYQETQYF. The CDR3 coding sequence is TGTGCCTGGAGTCTCCTCGGGAGACGCACATACCAAGAGACCCAGTACTTC.

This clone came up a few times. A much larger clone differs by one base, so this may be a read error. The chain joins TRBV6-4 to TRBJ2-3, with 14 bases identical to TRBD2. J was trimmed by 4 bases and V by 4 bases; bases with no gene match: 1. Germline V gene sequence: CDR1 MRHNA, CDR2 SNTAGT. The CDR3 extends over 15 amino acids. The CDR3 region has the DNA TGTGCCAGCAGTGGACTAGCGGGAGGGCCAGATACGCAGTATTTT. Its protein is CASSGLAGGPDTQYF.

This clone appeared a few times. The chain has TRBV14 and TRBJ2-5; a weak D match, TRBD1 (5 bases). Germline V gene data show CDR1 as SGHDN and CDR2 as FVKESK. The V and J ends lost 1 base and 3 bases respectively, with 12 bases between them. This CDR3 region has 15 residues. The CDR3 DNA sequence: TGTGCCAGCAGCCAAGTTTGGCGCAGGGAAGAGACCCAGTACTTC. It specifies CASSQVWRREETQYF.

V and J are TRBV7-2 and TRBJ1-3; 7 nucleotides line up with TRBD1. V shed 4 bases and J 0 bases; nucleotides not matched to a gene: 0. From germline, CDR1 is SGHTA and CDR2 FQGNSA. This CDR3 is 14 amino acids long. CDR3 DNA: TGTGCCAGCAGCTGGGACAGCTCTGGAAACACCATATATTTT. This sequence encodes CASSWDSSGNTIYF.

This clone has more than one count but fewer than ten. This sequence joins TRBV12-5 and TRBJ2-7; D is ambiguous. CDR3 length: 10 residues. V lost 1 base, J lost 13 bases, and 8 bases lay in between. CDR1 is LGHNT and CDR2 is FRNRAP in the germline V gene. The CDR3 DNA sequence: TGTGCTAGTGGTTTGGCCCCGTCCTACTTC. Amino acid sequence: CASGLAPSYF.

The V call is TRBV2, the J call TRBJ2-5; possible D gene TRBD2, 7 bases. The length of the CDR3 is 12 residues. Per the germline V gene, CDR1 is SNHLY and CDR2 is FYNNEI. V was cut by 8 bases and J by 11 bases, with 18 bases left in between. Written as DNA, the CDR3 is TGTGCCAGCCAGGGGAGGGGCTGGGAGCAGTACTTC. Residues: CASQGRGWEQYF.

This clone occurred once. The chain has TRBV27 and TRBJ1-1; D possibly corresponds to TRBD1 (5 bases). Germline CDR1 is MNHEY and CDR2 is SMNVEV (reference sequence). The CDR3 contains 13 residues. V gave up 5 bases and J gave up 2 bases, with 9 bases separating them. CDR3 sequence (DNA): TGTGCCAGCAGTCAGCAGGGAAACACTGAAGCTTTCTTT. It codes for CASSQQGNTEAFF.

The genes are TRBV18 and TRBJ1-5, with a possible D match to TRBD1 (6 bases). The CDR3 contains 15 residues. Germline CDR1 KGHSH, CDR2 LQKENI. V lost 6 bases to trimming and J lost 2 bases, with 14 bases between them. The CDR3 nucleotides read TGTGCCAGCTCCCCCCAGGGGAATGGCAATCAGCCCCAGCATTTT. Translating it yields CASSPQGNGNQPQHF.

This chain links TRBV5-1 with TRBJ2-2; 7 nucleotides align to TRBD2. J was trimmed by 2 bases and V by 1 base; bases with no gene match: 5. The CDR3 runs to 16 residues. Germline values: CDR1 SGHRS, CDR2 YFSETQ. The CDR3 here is CASSLFRGVNTGELFF. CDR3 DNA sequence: TGCGCCAGCAGCTTGTTTCGGGGGGTAAACACCGGGGAGCTGTTTTTT.

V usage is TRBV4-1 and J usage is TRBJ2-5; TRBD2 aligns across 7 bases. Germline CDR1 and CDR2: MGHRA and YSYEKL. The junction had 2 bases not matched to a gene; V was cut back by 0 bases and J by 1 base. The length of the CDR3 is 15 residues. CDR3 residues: CASSQEGGVQETQYF. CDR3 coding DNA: TGCGCCAGCAGCCAAGAGGGAGGGGTCCAAGAGACCCAGTACTTC.

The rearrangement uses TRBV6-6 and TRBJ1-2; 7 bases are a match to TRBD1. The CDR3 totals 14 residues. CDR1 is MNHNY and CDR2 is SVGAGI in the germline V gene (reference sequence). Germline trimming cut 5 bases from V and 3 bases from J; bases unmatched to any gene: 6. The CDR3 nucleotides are TGTGCCAGCAGTGGGGGACAGTTTTACTATGGCTACACCTTC. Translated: CASSGGQFYYGYTF.

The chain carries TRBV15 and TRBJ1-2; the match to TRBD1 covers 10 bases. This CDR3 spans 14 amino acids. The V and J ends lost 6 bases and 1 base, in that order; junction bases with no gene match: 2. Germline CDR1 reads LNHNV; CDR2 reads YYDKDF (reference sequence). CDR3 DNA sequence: TGTGCCACCAGGAGGACAGGGGGTAACTATGGCTACACCTTC. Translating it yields CATRRTGGNYGYTF.

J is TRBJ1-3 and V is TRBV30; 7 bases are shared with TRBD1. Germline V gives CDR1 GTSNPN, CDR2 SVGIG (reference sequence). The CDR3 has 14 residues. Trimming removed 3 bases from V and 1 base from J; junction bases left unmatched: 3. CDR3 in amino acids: CAWSMTGSGNTIYF. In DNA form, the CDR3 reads TGTGCCTGGAGCATGACAGGGTCTGGAAACACCATATATTTT.

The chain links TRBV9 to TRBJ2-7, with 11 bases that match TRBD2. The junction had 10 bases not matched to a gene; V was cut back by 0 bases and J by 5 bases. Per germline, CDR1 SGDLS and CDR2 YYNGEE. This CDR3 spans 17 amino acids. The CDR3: CASSVVVVTSGKDEQYF. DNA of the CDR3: TGTGCCAGCAGCGTAGTGGTCGTGACTAGCGGGAAGGACGAGCAGTACTTC.

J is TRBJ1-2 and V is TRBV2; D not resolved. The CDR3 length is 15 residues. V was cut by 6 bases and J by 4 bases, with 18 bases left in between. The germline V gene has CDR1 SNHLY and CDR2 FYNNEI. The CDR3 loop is CASSPRRSGSYGYTF. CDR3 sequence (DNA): TGTGCCAGCAGCCCCCGTCGATCGGGGAGCTATGGCTACACCTTC.

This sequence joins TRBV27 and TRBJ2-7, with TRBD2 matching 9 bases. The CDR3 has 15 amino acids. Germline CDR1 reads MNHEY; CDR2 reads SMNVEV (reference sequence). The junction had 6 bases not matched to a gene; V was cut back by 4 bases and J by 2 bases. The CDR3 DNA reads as TGTGCCAGCAGTTCCCCTAGCGGGACGCCCTACGAGCAGTACTTC. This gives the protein CASSSPSGTPYEQYF.

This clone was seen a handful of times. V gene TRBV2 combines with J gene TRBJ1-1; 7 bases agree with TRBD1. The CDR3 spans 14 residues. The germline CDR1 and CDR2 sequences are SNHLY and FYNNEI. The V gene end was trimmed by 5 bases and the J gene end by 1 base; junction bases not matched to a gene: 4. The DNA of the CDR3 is TGTGCCAGCAGTACCGAGGGGGCGAACACTGAAGCTTTCTTT. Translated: CASSTEGANTEAFF.

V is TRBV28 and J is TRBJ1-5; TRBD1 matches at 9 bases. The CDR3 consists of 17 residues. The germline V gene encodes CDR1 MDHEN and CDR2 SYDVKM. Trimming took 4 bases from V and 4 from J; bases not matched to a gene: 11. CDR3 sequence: CASSSYSGTGPNQPQHF. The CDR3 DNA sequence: TGTGCCAGCAGTTCGTATTCCGGGACAGGGCCTAATCAGCCCCAGCATTTT.

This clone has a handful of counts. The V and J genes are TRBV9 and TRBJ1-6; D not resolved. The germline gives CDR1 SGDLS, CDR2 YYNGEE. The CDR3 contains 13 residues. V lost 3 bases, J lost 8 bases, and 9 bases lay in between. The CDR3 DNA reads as TGTGCCAGCAGCGCAGACTGGGATTCACCCCTCCACTTT. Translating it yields CASSADWDSPLHF.

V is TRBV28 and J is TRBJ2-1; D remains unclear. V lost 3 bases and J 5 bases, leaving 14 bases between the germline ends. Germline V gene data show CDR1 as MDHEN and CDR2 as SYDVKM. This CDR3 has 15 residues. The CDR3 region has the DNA TGTGCCAGCAGTTTTCCGGGTAACACTAACAATGAGCAGTTCTTC. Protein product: CASSFPGNTNNEQFF.

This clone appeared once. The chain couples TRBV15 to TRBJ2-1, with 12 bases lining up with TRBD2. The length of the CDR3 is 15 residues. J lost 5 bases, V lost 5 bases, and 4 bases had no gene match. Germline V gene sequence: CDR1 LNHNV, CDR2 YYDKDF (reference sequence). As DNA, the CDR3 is TGTGCCACCAGCGGGACTAGCGGGCGAAACAATGAGCAGTTCTTC. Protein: CATSGTSGRNNEQFF. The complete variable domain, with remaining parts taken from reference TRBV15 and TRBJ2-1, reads DAMVIQNPRYQVTQFGKPVTLSCSQTLNHNVMYWYQQKSSQAPKLLFHYYDKDFNNEADTPDNFQSRRPNTSFCFLDIRSPGLGDTAMYLCATSGTSGRNNEQFFGPGTRLTVL.